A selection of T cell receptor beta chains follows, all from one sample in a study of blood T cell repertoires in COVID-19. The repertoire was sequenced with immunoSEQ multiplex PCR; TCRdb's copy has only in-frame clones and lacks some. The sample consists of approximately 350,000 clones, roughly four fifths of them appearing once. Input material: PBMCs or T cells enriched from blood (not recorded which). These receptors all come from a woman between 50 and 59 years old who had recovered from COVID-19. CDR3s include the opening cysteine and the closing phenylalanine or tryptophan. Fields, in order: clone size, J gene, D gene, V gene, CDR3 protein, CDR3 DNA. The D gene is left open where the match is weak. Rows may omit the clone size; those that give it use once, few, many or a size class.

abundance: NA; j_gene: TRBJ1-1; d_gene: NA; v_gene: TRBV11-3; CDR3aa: CASSSGAGVEAFF; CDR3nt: TGTGCCAGCAGCTCCGGGGCAGGGGTTGAAGCTTTCTTT
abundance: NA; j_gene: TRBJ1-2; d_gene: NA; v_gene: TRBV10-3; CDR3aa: CAIGGNGYTF; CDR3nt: TGTGCCATCGGAGGAAATGGCTACACCTTC
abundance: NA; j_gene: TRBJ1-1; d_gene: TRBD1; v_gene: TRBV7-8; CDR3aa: CASSLRDRANTEAFF; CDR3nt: TGTGCCAGCAGCTTAAGGGACAGGGCGAACACTGAAGCTTTCTTT
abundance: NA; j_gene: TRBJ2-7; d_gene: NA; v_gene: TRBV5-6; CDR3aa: CASSWSGVLGEQYF; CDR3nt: TGTGCCAGCAGCTGGTCCGGGGTTTTGGGCGAGCAGTACTTC
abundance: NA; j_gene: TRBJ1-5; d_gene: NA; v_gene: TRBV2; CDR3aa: CASGTPDQPQHF; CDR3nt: TGTGCCAGCGGGACACCAGATCAGCCCCAGCATTTT
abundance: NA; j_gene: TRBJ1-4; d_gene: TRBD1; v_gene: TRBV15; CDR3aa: CATSSSRAGGYEKLFF; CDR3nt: TGTGCCACCAGCAGCTCAAGGGCAGGGGGATATGAAAAACTGTTTTTT
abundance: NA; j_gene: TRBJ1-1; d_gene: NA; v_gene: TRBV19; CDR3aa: CASSIGGRGLEAFF; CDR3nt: TGTGCCAGTAGTATAGGAGGCAGGGGCCTAGAAGCTTTCTTT
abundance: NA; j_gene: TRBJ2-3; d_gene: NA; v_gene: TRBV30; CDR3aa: CAWTPRRGTDTQYF; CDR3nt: TGTGCCTGGACTCCCCGCCGGGGCACAGATACGCAGTATTTT
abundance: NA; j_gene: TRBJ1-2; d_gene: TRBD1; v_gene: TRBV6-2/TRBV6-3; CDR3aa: CASSRSGTVYGYTF; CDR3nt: TGTGCCAGCAGTCGATCCGGGACAGTCTATGGCTACACCTTC
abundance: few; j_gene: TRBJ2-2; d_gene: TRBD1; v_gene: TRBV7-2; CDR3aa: CASSPTGGGTGELFF; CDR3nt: TGTGCCAGCAGCCCGACAGGGGGCGGGACCGGGGAGCTGTTTTTT
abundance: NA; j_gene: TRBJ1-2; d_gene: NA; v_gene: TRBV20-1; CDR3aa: CSAHRDGYTF; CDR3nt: TGCAGTGCTCACAGGGATGGCTACACCTTC
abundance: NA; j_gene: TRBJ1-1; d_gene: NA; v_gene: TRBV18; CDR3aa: CASSRGHNEAFF; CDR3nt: TGTGCCAGCTCACGCGGGCACAATGAAGCTTTCTTT
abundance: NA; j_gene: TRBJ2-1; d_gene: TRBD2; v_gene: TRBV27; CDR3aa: CASSLRLAVIYNEQFF; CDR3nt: TGTGCCAGCAGTTTAAGACTAGCGGTTATCTACAATGAGCAGTTCTTC
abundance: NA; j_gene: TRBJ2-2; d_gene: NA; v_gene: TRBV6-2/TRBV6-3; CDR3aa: CASSYEGGPNTGELFF; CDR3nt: TGTGCCAGCAGTTACGAGGGGGGGCCGAACACCGGGGAGCTGTTTTTT
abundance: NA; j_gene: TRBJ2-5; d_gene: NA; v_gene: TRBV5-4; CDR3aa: CASSLSGPGAQYF; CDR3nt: TGTGCCAGCAGCTTGTCCGGACCCGGGGCCCAGTACTTC
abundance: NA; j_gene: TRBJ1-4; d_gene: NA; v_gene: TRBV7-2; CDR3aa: CASSITRTNEKLFF; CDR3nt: TGTGCCAGCAGTATCACCCGGACTAATGAAAAACTGTTTTTT
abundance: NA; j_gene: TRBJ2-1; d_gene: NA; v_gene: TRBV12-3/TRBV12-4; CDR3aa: CASSATRQERFF; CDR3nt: TGTGCCAGCAGCGCTACCCGACAGGAAAGGTTCTTC
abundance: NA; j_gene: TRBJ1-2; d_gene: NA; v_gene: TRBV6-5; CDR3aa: CASRSGTDNYGYTF; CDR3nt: TGTGCCAGCAGGAGCGGGACCGATAACTATGGCTACACCTTC
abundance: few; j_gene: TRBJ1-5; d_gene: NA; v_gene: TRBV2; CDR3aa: CASTRGPGEPQHF; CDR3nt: TGTGCCAGCACGCGGGGCCCCGGGGAGCCCCAGCATTTT
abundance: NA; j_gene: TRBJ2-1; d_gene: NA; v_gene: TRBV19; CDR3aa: CASSGLSTYNEQFF; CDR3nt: TGTGCCAGTAGTGGACTCTCCACCTACAATGAGCAGTTCTTC
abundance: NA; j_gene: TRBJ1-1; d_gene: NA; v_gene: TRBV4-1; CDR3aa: CASSSGPNTEAFF; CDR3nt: TGCGCCAGCTCTTCAGGCCCGAACACTGAAGCTTTCTTT
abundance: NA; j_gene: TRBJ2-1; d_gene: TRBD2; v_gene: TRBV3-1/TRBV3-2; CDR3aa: CASSQSPSSGLDEQFF; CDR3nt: TGTGCCAGCAGCCAATCTCCATCTAGCGGGTTGGATGAGCAGTTCTTC
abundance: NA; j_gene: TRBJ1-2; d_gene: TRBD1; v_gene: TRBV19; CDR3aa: CASMRTGGYGYTF; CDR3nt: TGTGCCAGTATGAGGACAGGGGGCTATGGCTACACCTTC
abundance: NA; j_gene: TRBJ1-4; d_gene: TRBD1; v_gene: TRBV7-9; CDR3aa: CASSLGTGGREKLFF; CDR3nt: TGTGCCAGCAGCCTAGGGACAGGGGGCCGTGAAAAACTGTTTTTT
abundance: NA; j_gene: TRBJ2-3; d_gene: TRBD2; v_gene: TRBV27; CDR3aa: CASYGTSGGVTQYF; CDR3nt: TGTGCCAGCTACGGGACTAGCGGGGGGGTGACGCAGTATTTT
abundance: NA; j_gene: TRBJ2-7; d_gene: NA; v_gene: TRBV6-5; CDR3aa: CASSLDRSYEQYF; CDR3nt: TGTGCCAGCAGTTTGGACAGAAGCTACGAGCAGTACTTC
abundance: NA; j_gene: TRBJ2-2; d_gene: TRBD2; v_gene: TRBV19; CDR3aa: CASSMGLAVNTGELFF; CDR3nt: TGTGCCAGTAGTATGGGCCTAGCGGTGAACACCGGGGAGCTGTTTTTT
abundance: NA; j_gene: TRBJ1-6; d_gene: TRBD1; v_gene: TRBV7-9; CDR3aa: CASSLGWTGDNSPLHF; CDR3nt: TGTGCCAGCAGCTTAGGCTGGACAGGCGATAATTCACCCCTCCACTTT
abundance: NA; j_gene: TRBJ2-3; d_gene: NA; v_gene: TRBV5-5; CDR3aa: CASSLAPGTDTQYF; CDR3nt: TGTGCCAGCAGCTTGGCCCCGGGTACGGATACGCAGTATTTT
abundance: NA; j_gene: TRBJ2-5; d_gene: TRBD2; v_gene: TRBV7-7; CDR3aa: CASSQGTSGTETQYF; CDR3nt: TGTGCCAGCAGCCAAGGGACTAGCGGAACCGAGACCCAGTACTTC
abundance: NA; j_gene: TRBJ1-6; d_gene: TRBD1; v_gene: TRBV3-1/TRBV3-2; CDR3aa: CASSQRTGGGNSPLHF; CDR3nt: TGTGCCAGCAGCCAAAGGACAGGGGGCGGGAATTCACCCCTCCACTTT
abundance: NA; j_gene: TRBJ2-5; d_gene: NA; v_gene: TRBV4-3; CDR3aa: CASSESEKETQYF; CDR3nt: TGCGCCAGCAGCGAAAGCGAGAAAGAGACCCAGTACTTC
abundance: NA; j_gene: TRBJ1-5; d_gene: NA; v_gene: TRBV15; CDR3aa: CATSRDLQSSNQPQHF; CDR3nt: TGTGCCACCAGCAGAGATCTGCAGTCTAGCAATCAGCCCCAGCATTTT
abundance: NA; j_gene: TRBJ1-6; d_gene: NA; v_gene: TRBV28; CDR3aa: CASSPIQGNNSPLHF; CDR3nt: TGTGCCAGCAGCCCTATTCAGGGGAACAATTCACCCCTCCACTTT
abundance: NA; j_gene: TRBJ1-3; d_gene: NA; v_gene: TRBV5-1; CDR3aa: CASSLGQGNTIYF; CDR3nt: TGCGCCAGCAGCTTGGGCCAGGGAAACACCATATATTTT
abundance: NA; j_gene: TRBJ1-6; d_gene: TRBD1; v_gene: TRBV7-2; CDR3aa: CASRDREANSPLHF; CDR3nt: TGTGCCAGCAGGGACAGGGAGGCTAATTCACCCCTCCACTTT
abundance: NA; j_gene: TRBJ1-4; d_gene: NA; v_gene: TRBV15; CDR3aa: CATSRDFGEGLATNEKLFF; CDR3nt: TGTGCCACCAGCAGAGATTTTGGTGAGGGACTAGCAACTAATGAAAAACTGTTTTTT
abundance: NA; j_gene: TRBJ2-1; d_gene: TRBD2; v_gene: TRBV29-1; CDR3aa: CSVPAPGLAGGEQFF; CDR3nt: TGCAGCGTCCCTGCCCCGGGACTAGCGGGAGGCGAGCAGTTCTTC
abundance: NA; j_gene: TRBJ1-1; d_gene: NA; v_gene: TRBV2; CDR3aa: CASSYHRSGSRVDLGNTEAFF; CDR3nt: TGTGCCAGCAGTTACCATCGATCTGGGTCCAGGGTGGATTTGGGGAACACTGAAGCTTTCTTT
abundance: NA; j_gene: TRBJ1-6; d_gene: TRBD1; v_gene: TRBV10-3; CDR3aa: CAISEGRGLSPLHF; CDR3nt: TGTGCCATCAGTGAGGGCAGGGGGCTTTCACCCCTCCACTTT
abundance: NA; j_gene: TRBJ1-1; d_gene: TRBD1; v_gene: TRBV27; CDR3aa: CASSKTGMNTEAFF; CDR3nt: TGTGCCAGCAGTAAGACAGGGATGAACACTGAAGCTTTCTTT
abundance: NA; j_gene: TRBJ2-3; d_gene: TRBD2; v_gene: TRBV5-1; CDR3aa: CASSPPRGGAGDTQYF; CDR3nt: TGCGCCAGCAGCCCCCCTCGCGGGGGGGCCGGGGATACGCAGTATTTT
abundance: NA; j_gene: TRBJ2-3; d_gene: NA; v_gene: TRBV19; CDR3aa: CATWGLGTDTQYF; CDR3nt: TGTGCCACCTGGGGGCTGGGCACAGATACGCAGTATTTT
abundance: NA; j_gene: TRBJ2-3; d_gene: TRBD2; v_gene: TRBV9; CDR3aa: CASSVGTSPGDTQYF; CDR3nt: TGTGCCAGCAGCGTCGGGACTAGTCCTGGGGATACGCAGTATTTT
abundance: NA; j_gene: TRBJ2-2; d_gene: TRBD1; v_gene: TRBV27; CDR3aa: CASSNTQGAANTGELFF; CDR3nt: TGTGCCAGCAGTAATACCCAGGGGGCCGCGAACACCGGGGAGCTGTTTTTT
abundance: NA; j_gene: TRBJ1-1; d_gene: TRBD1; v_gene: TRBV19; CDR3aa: CASSDRGHGEAFF; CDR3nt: TGTGCCAGCTCGGACAGGGGGCACGGTGAAGCTTTCTTT
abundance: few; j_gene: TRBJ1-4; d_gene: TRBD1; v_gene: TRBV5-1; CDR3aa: CASSHHNSGTGGKANEKLFF; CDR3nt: TGCGCCAGCAGCCATCACAACTCCGGGACAGGGGGCAAAGCTAATGAAAAACTGTTTTTT
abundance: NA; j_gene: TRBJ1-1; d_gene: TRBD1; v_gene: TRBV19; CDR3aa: CASSTSGTGHTEAFF; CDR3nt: TGTGCCAGTAGTACATCGGGGACAGGGCACACTGAAGCTTTCTTT
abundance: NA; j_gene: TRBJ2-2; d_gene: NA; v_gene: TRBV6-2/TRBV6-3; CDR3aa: CASSVYNTGELFF; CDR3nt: TGTGCCAGCAGTGTTTATAACACCGGGGAGCTGTTTTTT
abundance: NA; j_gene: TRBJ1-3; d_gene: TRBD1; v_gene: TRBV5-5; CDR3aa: CASSSRITGDSGNTIYF; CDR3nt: TGTGCCAGCAGCTCACGCATCACAGGGGACTCTGGAAACACCATATATTTT
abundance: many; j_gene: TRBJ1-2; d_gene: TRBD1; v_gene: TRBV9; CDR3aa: CASSDGTGSNYGYTF; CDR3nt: TGTGCCAGCAGCGACGGGACAGGGTCTAACTATGGCTACACCTTC